These 19 T cell receptor beta chains were all obtained from the same sample, sequenced in a study of T cells after yellow fever vaccination (dated by TCRdb to about 2019). The sample's treatment or condition label is to be understood as: live attenuated yellow fever vaccine strain. Receptor libraries were prepared by 5' RACE. Sequencing relied on an Illumina HiSeq 2500. In-frame beta chains were kept once TCRdb had trimmed the public reads at Q25 with fastp and called clones with MiXCR. CDR3 protein duplicates are merged, each entry listing the most common genes and DNA. The sample includes approximately 610,000 distinct CDR3 sequences, with about 15% observed a single time. The top ten constitute around a sixth of the sample. The specimen was PBMCs, collected around 5 days after the first yellow fever vaccination. These receptors were taken from a man aged 18 to 29 who received the YFV17D yellow fever vaccine.

The J gene is TRBJ1-1, the V gene TRBV30, with D perhaps TRBD1 (5 bases). V was trimmed by 5 bases and J by 4 bases, leaving 17 bases between them. The CDR3 loop spans 14 amino acids. CDR1 GTSNPN and CDR2 SVGIG come from the germline V gene (reference sequence). The CDR3 DNA reads as TGTGCCTGGTCGACCAGGTTTGGGGGCACTGAAGCTTTCTTT. It is translated as CAWSTRFGGTEAFF.

The chain is built from TRBV5-1 and TRBJ2-7, with D unclear. Germline V gene lookup returns CDR1 SGHRS and CDR2 YFSETQ. V was trimmed by 0 bases and J by 0 bases, leaving 10 bases between them. The CDR3 has 15 residues. The CDR3 region is CASSLELQSSYEQYF. Here the CDR3 DNA reads TGCGCCAGCAGCTTGGAACTACAAAGCTCCTACGAGCAGTACTTC.

The chain recombines TRBV4-1 with TRBJ1-6, with a possible D match to TRBD1 (5 bases). Trimming shortened V by 0 bases and J by 10 bases, and 13 bases separated the two germline ends. The CDR3 totals 15 residues. Germline V gene data show CDR1 as MGHRA and CDR2 as YSYEKL. In nucleotides, the CDR3 is TGCGCCAGCAGCCAAGATTTGAGGGGTCGCTCACCCCTCCACTTT. As protein: CASSQDLRGRSPLHF.

This clonotype showed up just a few times. The rearrangement joins TRBV6-1 to TRBJ1-4; D gene uncertain. The V end lost 8 bases, the J end lost 3 bases, and 7 bases lay between the germline ends. This CDR3 spans 12 amino acids. The germline CDR1 and CDR2 sequences are MNHNS and SASEGT. The CDR3 coding sequence is TGTGCCAGCGGGAGAGCTAATGAAAAACTGTTTTTT. Translating gives CASGRANEKLFF.

Ten or more counts support this clonotype. The chain employs TRBV12-3 or TRBV12-4 and TRBJ2-3, with 9 bases aligning to TRBD1. This CDR3 is built from 11 residues. V trimming: 10 bases; J trimming: 9 bases; junction bases outside the gene matches: 5. The CDR3 loop is CATDRGRTQYF. DNA for the CDR3: TGTGCCACGGACAGGGGACGGACGCAGTATTTT.

This clonotype was counted at least ten times. The chain joins TRBV21-1 to TRBJ2-5. TRBV21-1 is deemed a pseudogene. This CDR3 spans 15 amino acids. The CDR3 spells CASSPLQRTQETQYF. The CDR3 coding sequence is TGTGCCAGCAGCCCACTTCAGCGTACCCAAGAGACCCAGTACTTC.

This clonotype was observed a few times. The chain combines TRBV4-1 with TRBJ2-1; TRBD1 is a possible D gene (5 bases). V was clipped by 1 base and J by 12 bases, with 16 bases between them. From germline, CDR1 is MGHRA and CDR2 YSYEKL. CDR3 length: 14 residues. CDR3 protein: CASSQGPLYQGQFF. CDR3 DNA: TGCGCCAGCAGCCAAGGCCCTCTCTATCAGGGGCAGTTCTTC.

This clonotype occurred a few times. The chain combines TRBV19 with TRBJ1-3, with TRBD1 as a possible D gene (6 bases). The CDR3 length is 15 residues. The V and J ends lost 3 bases and 8 bases respectively, with 17 bases between them. The germline V gene has CDR1 LNHDA and CDR2 SQIVND (reference sequence). The CDR3 region has the DNA TGTGCCAGTAGTATCGGAAGACAGGTTTTGGACACCATATATTTT. Residues: CASSIGRQVLDTIYF.

This clonotype was picked up many times. This chain connects TRBV4-2 to TRBJ2-7; D remains unclear. This CDR3 contains 14 residues. CDR1 LGHNA and CDR2 YNFKEQ come from the germline V gene. V dropped 0 bases and J dropped 3 bases, with 9 bases sitting between them. In DNA, the CDR3 is TGTGCCAGCAGCCAAGACCAGGTGGACTACGAGCAGTACTTC. This sequence encodes CASSQDQVDYEQYF.

In its sample, this clonotype was seen a few times. CDR3 region: CASSLYGNTIYF. As DNA, the CDR3 is TGTGCCAGCAGCTTATACGGAAACACCATATATTTT. The rearrangement joins TRBV7-9 to TRBJ1-3; D unclear. Germline lookup yields CDR1 SEHNR and CDR2 FQNEAQ (reference sequence). V was pared by 2 bases and J by 4 bases, with 3 bases between. This CDR3 is built from 12 residues.

The chain uses TRBV25-1 and TRBJ1-6, with D unresolved. Germline V lookup: CDR1 MGHDK, CDR2 SYGVNS. CDR3 size: 15 residues. The V end lost 4 bases, the J end lost 8 bases, and 15 bases lay between the germline ends. The CDR3 DNA follows: TGTGCCAGCAGTGGAGGACGCGTCGGTGATTCACCCCTCCACTTT. Translated: CASSGGRVGDSPLHF.

The chain joins TRBV18 to TRBJ2-2; perhaps TRBD1 as D (6 bases). The CDR3 length is 16 residues. Looked up from germline, CDR1 is KGHSH and CDR2 is LQKENI. V was cut by 6 bases and J by 5 bases, with 19 bases left in between. CDR3 region: CASSTTWGRRTGELFF. The CDR3 region has the DNA TGTGCCAGCTCCACCACCTGGGGGCGGCGTACCGGGGAGCTGTTTTTT.

The chain employs TRBV9 and TRBJ2-3; 10 positions agree with TRBD2. The CDR3 consists of 17 residues. Unmatched junction bases numbered 9, after V lost 0 bases and J lost 5 bases. Germline V gene sequence: CDR1 SGDLS, CDR2 YYNGEE. The CDR3 coding sequence is TGTGCCAGCAGCGTAGGAGGTAGCGGGGGGCTGGGAGATACGCAGTATTTT. Translating gives CASSVGGSGGLGDTQYF.

The table lists this clonotype with a few counts. V and J are TRBV6-5 and TRBJ1-3; possible D gene TRBD1, 5 bases. The V gene lost 6 bases and the J gene lost 7 bases, with 7 bases spanning the gap. CDR1 MNHEY and CDR2 SVGAGI come from the germline V gene. This CDR3 is 11 amino acids long. CDR3 in DNA: TGTGCCAGCAGAGAGGGGAACACCATATATTTT. This sequence encodes CASREGNTIYF.

The chain carries TRBV7-2 and TRBJ2-3; D uncertain. The V end was cut by 8 bases, the J end by 2 bases, with 8 bases between. CDR1 and CDR2 (germline): SGHTA, FQGNSA. The CDR3 is 12 amino acids. The CDR3 DNA is TGTGCCAGCGGACCCCCCACAGATACGCAGTATTTT. It codes for CASGPPTDTQYF. Drawing the rest from reference TRBV7-2 and TRBJ2-3, the complete variable domain is GAGVSQSPSNKVTEKGKDVELRCDPISGHTALYWYRQSLGQGLEFLIYFQGNSAPDKSGLPSDRFSAERTGGSVSTLTIQRTQQEDSAVYLCASGPPTDTQYFGPGTRLTVL.

The J gene is TRBJ1-4, the V gene TRBV6-2 or TRBV6-3; 9 nucleotides match TRBD1. Trimming cost V 4 bases and J 8 bases; bases outside gene matches: 8. This CDR3 contains 15 residues. CDR1 and CDR2 (germline): MNHEY, SVGEGT. The CDR3 region is CASSSIGTGTEKLFF. Written as DNA, the CDR3 is TGTGCCAGCAGTTCGATCGGGACAGGGACCGAAAAACTGTTTTTT.

The chain couples TRBV7-2 to TRBJ2-6; D is unclear. The CDR3 consists of 17 residues. Germline V gene lookup returns CDR1 SGHTA and CDR2 FQGNSA. The V and J ends lost 6 bases and 4 bases respectively, with 19 bases between them. CDR3 amino acids: CASRANALSSGANVLTF. For the CDR3, the DNA is TGTGCCAGCAGGGCGAACGCGCTCTCTTCCGGGGCCAACGTCCTGACTTTC.

The rearrangement joins TRBV11-2 to TRBJ2-3; 10 bases line up with TRBD2. Germline V CDR1 and CDR2: SGHAT, FQNNGV. Trimming at V came to 4 bases and at J to 6 bases, leaving 7 bases not matched to a gene. CDR3 length: 15 residues. The CDR3 sequence is CASSSQRGGQDTQYF. The DNA for the CDR3 is TGTGCCAGCAGCTCCCAGCGGGGGGGCCAGGATACGCAGTATTTT.

V is TRBV29-1 and J is TRBJ1-5, with TRBD1 as a possible D gene (6 bases). The ends were cut back, 4 bases at V and 0 bases at J, with 19 bases in the middle. The length of the CDR3 is 17 residues. CDR1 SQVTM and CDR2 ANQGSEA come from the germline V gene. This CDR3 is CSVVVQGTTNSNQPQHF. DNA of the CDR3: TGCAGCGTTGTCGTACAGGGCACTACGAATAGCAATCAGCCCCAGCATTTT.